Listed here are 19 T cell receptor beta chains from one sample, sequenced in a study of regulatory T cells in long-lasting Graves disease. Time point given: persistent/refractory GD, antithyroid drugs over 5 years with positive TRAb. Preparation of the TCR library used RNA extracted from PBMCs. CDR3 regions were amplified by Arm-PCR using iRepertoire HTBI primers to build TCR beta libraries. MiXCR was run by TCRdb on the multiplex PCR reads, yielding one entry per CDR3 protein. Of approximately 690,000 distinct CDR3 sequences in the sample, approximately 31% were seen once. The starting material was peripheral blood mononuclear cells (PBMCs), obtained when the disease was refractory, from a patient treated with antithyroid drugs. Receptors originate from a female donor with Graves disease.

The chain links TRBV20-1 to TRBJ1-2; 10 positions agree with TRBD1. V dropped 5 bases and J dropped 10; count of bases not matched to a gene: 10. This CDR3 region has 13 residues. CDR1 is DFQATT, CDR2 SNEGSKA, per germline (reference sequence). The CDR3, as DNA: TGCAGTGCTCCGGGACAGGGGACTGGGGCCTACACCTTC. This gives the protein CSAPGQGTGAYTF.

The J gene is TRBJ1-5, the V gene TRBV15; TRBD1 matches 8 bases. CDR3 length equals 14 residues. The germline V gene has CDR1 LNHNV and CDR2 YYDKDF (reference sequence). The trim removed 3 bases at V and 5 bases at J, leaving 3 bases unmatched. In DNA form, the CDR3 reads TGTGCCACCAGCAGTGGGACAGGAGATCAGCCCCAGCATTTT. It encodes CATSSGTGDQPQHF.

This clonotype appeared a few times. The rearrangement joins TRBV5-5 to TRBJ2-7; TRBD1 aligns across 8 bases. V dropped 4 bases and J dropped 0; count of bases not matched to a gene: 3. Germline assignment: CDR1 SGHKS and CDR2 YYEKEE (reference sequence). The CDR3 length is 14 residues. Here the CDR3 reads CASSPGQDSYEQYF. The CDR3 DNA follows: TGTGCCAGCAGCCCGGGACAGGACTCCTACGAGCAGTACTTC.

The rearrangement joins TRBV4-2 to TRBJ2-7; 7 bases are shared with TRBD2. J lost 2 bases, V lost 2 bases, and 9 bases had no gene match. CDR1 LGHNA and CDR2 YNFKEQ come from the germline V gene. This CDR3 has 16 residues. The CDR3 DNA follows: TGTGCCAGCAGCCAATATTCAATAGCGGGCACCTACGAGCAGTACTTC. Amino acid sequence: CASSQYSIAGTYEQYF.

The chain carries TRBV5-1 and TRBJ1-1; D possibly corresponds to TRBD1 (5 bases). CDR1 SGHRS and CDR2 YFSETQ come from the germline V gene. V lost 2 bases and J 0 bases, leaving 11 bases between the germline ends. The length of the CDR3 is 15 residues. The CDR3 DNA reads TGCGCCAGCAGCTTAGGGACGGCCGTGAACACTGAAGCTTTCTTT. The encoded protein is CASSLGTAVNTEAFF.

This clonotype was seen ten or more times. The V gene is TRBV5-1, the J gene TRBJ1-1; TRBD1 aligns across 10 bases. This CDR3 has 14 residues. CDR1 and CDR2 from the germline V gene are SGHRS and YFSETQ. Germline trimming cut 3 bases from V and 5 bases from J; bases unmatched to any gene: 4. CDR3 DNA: TGCGCCAGCAGCTATGACAGGGGGCGAACTGAAGCTTTCTTT. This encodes CASSYDRGRTEAFF.

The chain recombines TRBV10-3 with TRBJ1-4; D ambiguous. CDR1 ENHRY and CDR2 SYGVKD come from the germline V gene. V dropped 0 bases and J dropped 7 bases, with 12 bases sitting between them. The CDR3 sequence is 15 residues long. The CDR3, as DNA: TGTGCCATCAGTGAGTCGGAAACGAGGGTTGAAAAACTGTTTTTT. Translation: CAISESETRVEKLFF.

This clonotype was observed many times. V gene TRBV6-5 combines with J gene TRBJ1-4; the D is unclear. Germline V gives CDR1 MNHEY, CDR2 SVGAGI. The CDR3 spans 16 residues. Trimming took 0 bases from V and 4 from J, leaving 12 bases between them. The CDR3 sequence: CASSYSRAGGNEKLFF. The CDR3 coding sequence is TGTGCCAGCAGTTACTCCCGGGCAGGCGGTAATGAAAAACTGTTTTTT.

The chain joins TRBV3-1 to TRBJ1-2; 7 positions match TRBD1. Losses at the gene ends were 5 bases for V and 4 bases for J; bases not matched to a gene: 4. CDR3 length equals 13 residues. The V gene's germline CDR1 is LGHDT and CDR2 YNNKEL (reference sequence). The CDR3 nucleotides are TGTGCCAGCAGCGCACAGGGGTCCTATGGCTACACCTTC. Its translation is CASSAQGSYGYTF.

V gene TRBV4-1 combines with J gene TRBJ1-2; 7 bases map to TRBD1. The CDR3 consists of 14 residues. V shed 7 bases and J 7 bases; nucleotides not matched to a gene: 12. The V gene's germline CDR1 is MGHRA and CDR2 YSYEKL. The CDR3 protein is CASTPPGRGLGYTF. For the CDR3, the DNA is TGCGCCAGCACCCCTCCGGGGAGGGGGCTTGGCTACACCTTC.

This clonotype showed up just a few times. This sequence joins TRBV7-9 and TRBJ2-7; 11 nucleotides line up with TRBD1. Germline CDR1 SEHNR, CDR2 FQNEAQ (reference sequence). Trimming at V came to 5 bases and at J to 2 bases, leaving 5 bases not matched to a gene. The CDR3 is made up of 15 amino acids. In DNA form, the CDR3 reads TGTGCCAGCAGCGGAGGACAGGGGGCGACCTACGAGCAGTACTTC. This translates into CASSGGQGATYEQYF.

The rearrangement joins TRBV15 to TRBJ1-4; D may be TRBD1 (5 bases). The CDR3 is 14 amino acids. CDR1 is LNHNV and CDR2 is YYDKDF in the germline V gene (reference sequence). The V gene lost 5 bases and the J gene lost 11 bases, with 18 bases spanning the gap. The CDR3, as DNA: TGTGCCACCAGCCCCCGGGACTGGGTAGGGAAACTGTTTTTT. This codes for CATSPRDWVGKLFF.

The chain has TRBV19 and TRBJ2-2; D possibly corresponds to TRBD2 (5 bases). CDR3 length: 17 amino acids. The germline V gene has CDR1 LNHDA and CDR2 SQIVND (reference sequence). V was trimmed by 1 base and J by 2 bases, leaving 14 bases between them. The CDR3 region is CASSIGVSADNTGELFF. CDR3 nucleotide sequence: TGTGCCAGTAGTATAGGTGTTAGCGCGGATAACACCGGGGAGCTGTTTTTT.

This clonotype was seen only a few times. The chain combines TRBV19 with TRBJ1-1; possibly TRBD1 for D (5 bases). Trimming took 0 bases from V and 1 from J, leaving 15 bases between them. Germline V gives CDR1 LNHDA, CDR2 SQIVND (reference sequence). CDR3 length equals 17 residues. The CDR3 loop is CASSIEERRERNTEAFF. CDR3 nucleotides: TGTGCCAGTAGTATAGAAGAGCGCAGGGAACGGAACACTGAAGCTTTCTTT.

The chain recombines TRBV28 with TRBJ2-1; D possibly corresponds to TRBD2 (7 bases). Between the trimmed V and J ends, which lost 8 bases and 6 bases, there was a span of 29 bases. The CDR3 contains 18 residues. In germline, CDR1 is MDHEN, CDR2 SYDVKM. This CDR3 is CASGSLRRRGRGGNEQFF. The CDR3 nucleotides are TGTGCCAGCGGATCATTGAGGAGGCGAGGGAGGGGGGGCAATGAGCAGTTCTTC.

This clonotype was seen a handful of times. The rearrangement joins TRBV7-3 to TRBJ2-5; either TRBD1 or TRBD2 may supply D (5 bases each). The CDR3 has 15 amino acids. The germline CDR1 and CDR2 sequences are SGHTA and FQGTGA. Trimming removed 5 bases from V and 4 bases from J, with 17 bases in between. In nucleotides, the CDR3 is TGTGCCAGCAGCCCCGGGCAGGGACGAACAGAGACCCAGTACTTC. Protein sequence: CASSPGQGRTETQYF.

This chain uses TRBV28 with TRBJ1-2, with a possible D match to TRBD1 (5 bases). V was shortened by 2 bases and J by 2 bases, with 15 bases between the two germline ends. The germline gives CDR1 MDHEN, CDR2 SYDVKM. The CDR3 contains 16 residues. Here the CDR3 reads CASSLRQGRVNYGYTF. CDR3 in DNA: TGTGCCAGCAGTTTAAGGCAGGGCAGGGTGAACTATGGCTACACCTTC.

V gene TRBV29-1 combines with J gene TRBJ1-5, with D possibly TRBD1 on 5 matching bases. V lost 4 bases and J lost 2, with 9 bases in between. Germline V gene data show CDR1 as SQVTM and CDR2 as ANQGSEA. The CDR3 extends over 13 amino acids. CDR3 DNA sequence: TGCAGCGTTGCAGACAGCGGCAATCAGCCCCAGCATTTT. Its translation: CSVADSGNQPQHF.

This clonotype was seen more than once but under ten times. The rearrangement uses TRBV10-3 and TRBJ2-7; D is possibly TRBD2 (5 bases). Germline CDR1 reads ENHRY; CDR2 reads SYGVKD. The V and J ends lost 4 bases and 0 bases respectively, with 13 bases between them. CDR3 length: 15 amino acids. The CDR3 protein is CAISGEGISSYEQYF. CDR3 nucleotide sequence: TGTGCCATCAGTGGTGAGGGCATTAGCTCCTACGAGCAGTACTTC.